The 16 T cell receptor beta chains below come from one sample, sequenced in a study of spatial heterogeneity in lung cancer. TCRdb re-analysed the 5' RACE reads in MiXCR, keeping a single row per CDR3 protein. The repertoire includes over 85,000 distinct CDR3 sequences, roughly a fifth of them detected once, and roughly 22% sits in the top ten. Time point in this sample: blood at routine non-recurrence follow-up after resection. Sequenced here: PBMCs, sampled at follow-up. These receptors came from a male donor with early-stage non-small cell lung cancer.

The chain employs TRBV6-6 and TRBJ2-7; D possibly corresponds to TRBD1 (5 bases). Germline V gives CDR1 MNHNY, CDR2 SVGAGI (reference sequence). The CDR3 runs to 13 residues. V lost 2 bases, J lost 3 bases, and 8 bases lay in between. The CDR3 DNA sequence: TGTGCCAGCAGTTACGACAGATACTACGAGCAGTACGTC. Amino acid sequence: CASSYDRYYEQYV.

The chain joins TRBV5-1 to TRBJ1-1, with a tentative D call TRBD1 (5 bases). The germline V gene encodes CDR1 SGHRS and CDR2 YFSETQ. The germline V and J ends were trimmed by 0 bases and 4 bases, with 7 bases remaining between them. CDR3 length: 13 residues. DNA of the CDR3: TGCGCCAGCAGCTTGGATCAGGGCACTGAAGCTTTCTTT. It codes for CASSLDQGTEAFF.

This clonotype was counted many times. The chain combines TRBV5-6 with TRBJ2-7; D may be TRBD2 (6 bases). The CDR3 consists of 12 residues. The germline gives CDR1 SGHDT, CDR2 YYEEEE. Trimming stripped 2 bases from V and 6 bases from J, with 9 bases between. For the CDR3, the DNA is TGTGCCAGCAGCTTTCCCGGGGGCGAGCAGTACTTC. Translating gives CASSFPGGEQYF.

This clonotype came up a few times. V gene TRBV10-3 combines with J gene TRBJ2-3; D could derive from TRBD1 or TRBD2 (5 bases each). The CDR3 loop spans 15 amino acids. Germline V gene lookup returns CDR1 ENHRY and CDR2 SYGVKD. Trimming took off 4 bases at V and 4 bases at J, with 15 bases between the two ends. The CDR3: CAISGGGRGPDTQYF. In DNA, the CDR3 is TGTGCCATCAGTGGGGGCGGCCGAGGGCCAGATACGCAGTATTTT.

The J gene is TRBJ2-3, the V gene TRBV20-1; the D gene is possibly TRBD2 (5 bases). The CDR3 spans 14 residues. Trimming removed 2 bases at V and 0 bases at J, with 9 bases between. Germline V gene sequence: CDR1 DFQATT, CDR2 SNEGSKA (reference sequence). CDR3 residues: CSARQRGSTDTQYF. As DNA, the CDR3 is TGCAGTGCTAGACAGCGAGGGAGCACAGATACGCAGTATTTT.

The rearrangement links TRBV23-1 to TRBJ2-3; D gene uncertain. TRBV23-1 is filed as an ORF, its function uncertain. Deletions cut 0 bases from V and 4 bases from J, with 14 bases between. This CDR3 has 16 residues. The CDR3 sequence: CASSQSLTLQADTQYF. In nucleotides, the CDR3 is TGCGCCAGCAGTCAATCACTGACTCTTCAGGCAGATACGCAGTATTTT.

This clonotype was observed many times. This chain joins TRBV4-1 and TRBJ2-3, with TRBD2 matching 9 bases. The CDR3 length is 18 residues. Germline values: CDR1 MGHRA, CDR2 YSYEKL. Trimming removed 0 bases from V and 6 bases from J; junction bases left unmatched: 13. Here the CDR3 reads CASSQDNASGMRGDTQYF. Here the CDR3 DNA reads TGCGCCAGCAGCCAAGATAACGCTAGCGGGATGAGAGGGGATACGCAGTATTTT.

There are a few counts of this clonotype. J is TRBJ2-5 and V is TRBV20-1; tentatively, D is TRBD2 (6 bases). Trimming took 3 bases from V and 3 from J, leaving 14 bases between them. CDR3 length: 14 residues. Germline-derived CDR1 and CDR2 are DFQATT and SNEGSKA (reference sequence). CDR3 coding DNA: TGCAGTGCTAGGCTCGGGGGACCCAAAGAGACCCAGTACTTC. As protein: CSARLGGPKETQYF.

This clonotype is deemed medium-sized. The gene calls are TRBV24-1 and TRBJ2-1; D unclear. CDR3 length equals 16 residues. CDR1 KGHDR and CDR2 SFDVKD come from the germline V gene. V was trimmed by 5 bases and J by 6 bases, leaving 19 bases between them. The CDR3 sequence: CATSGLLDPTINEQFF. The CDR3 DNA sequence: TGTGCCACCAGTGGCCTCCTGGATCCCACAATCAATGAGCAGTTCTTC.

This clonotype was counted a few times. V usage is TRBV19 and J usage is TRBJ1-6; D perhaps matches TRBD1 (5 bases). The CDR3 spans 14 residues. V was shortened by 3 bases and J by 3 bases, with 6 bases between the two germline ends. CDR1 is LNHDA and CDR2 is SQIVND in the germline V gene (reference sequence). This CDR3 is CASSIDSYNSPLHF. The CDR3 DNA follows: TGTGCCAGTAGTATCGACAGCTATAATTCACCCCTCCACTTT.

This clonotype turned up a few times. This sequence joins TRBV3-1 and TRBJ2-3, with D hard to call. This CDR3 is built from 12 residues. The ends were cut back, 0 bases at V and 14 bases at J, with 12 bases in the middle. Germline loops: CDR1 LGHDT, CDR2 YNNKEL (reference sequence). The CDR3 spells CASSQDRSLRYF. The CDR3 bases are TGTGCCAGCAGCCAAGATAGGAGCCTCCGGTATTTT.

This clonotype was observed many times. V usage is TRBV4-1 and J usage is TRBJ2-3; D not resolved. Germline loops: CDR1 MGHRA, CDR2 YSYEKL. The CDR3 runs to 18 residues. Trimming stripped 1 base from V and 1 base from J, with 18 bases between. The chain's CDR3 is CASSQVRLLNAGTDTQYF. The CDR3 DNA reads TGCGCCAGCAGCCAAGTGAGACTCCTCAACGCGGGCACAGATACGCAGTATTTT.

The genes are TRBV7-2 and TRBJ2-1, with 10 nucleotides matching TRBD2. J lost 6 bases, V lost 4 bases, and 12 bases had no gene match. CDR1 and CDR2 from the germline V gene are SGHTA and FQGNSA. The CDR3 runs 17 residues. CDR3 bases: TGTGCCAGCAGCTCCCCTCAAGGACTAGCGGAGGGCAATGAGCAGTTCTTC. Translation gives CASSSPQGLAEGNEQFF.

This clonotype was observed a single time. This chain links TRBV20-1 with TRBJ2-3; D gene ambiguous. There are 12 residues in the CDR3. Germline V lookup: CDR1 DFQATT, CDR2 SNEGSKA (reference sequence). The V and J ends lost 5 bases and 3 bases respectively, with 9 bases between them. For the CDR3, the DNA is TGCAGTGCTGCCTCAGCTACAGATACGCAGTATTTT. Translating gives CSAASATDTQYF.

There are a few counts of this clonotype. The chain is built from TRBV4-3 and TRBJ2-3, with a weak D call TRBD1 (6 bases). CDR1 is LGHNA and CDR2 is YSLEER in the germline V gene. CDR3 length equals 14 residues. Trimming removed 0 bases from V and 4 bases from J, with 8 bases in between. The CDR3 coding sequence is TGCGCCAGCAGCCAAGAACCAGGGGCAGATACGCAGTATTTT. Translating it yields CASSQEPGADTQYF.

This clonotype has only a few counts. The chain joins TRBV27 to TRBJ1-5; no reliable D call. Germline-derived CDR1 and CDR2 are MNHEY and SMNVEV (reference sequence). This CDR3 has 13 amino acids. V gave up 5 bases and J gave up 5 bases, with 10 bases separating them. DNA for the CDR3: TGTGCCAGCAGTGTCTCTCGAGATCAGCCCCAGCATTTT. Its translation is CASSVSRDQPQHF.